The present TCR beta chain was sequenced within a study of T cell changes during pregnancy in multiple sclerosis. In germline, CDR1 is MNHEY, CDR2 SVGAGI. This CDR3 is 13 amino acids long. Trimming stripped 2 bases from V and 7 bases from J, with 11 bases between. Profiled with immunoSEQ multiplex PCR; TCRdb holds only in-frame clones, not every one. Of approximately 74,000 clones listed, less than 90% are singletons. The sample was peripheral blood, taken before pregnancy. The receptor comes from a female donor with multiple sclerosis, enrolled in a pregnancy study. V usage is TRBV6-5 and J usage is TRBJ1-1; unclear D gene. Here the CDR3 DNA reads TGTGCCAGCAGTTACAATCAGGTGGTTGAAGCTTTCTTT. Amino acid sequence: CASSYNQVVEAFF.